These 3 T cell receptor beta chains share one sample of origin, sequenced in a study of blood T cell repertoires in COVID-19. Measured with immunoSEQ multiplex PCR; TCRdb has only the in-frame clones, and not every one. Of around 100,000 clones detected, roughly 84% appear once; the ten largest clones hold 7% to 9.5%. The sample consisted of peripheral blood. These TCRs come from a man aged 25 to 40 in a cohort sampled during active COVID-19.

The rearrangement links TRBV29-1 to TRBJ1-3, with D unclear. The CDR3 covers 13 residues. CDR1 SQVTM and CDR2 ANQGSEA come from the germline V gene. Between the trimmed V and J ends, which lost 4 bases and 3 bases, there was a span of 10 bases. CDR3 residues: CSVATGSGNTIYF. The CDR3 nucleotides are TGCAGCGTTGCAACGGGTAGTGGAAACACCATATATTTT. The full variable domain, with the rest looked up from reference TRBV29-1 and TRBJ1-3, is SAVISQKPSRDICQRGTSLTIQCQVDSQVTMMFWYRQQPGQSLTLIATANQGSEATYESGFVIDKFPISRPNLTFSTLTVSNMSPEDSSIYLCSVATGSGNTIYFGEGSWLTVV.

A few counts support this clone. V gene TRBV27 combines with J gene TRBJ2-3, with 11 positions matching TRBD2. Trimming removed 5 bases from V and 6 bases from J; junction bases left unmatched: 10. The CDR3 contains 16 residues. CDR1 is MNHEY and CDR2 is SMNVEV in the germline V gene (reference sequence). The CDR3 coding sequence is TGTGCCAGCAGTCCCCGACTAGCGGGGTTACTCGATACGCAGTATTTT. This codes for CASSPRLAGLLDTQYF.

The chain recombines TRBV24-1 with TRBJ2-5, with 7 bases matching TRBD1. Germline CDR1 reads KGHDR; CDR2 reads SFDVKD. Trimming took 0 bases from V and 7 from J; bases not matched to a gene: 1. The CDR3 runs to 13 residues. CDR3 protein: CATSDLRQGTQYF. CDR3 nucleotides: TGTGCCACCAGTGATTTGAGACAGGGGACCCAGTACTTC.